A selection of T cell receptor beta chains follows, all from one sample in a study of lymphopenia after photon versus proton radiotherapy. Produced via immunoSEQ multiplex PCR; TCRdb's table is partial and in-frame only. The table has about 26,000 clones, roughly 80% seen once; the top ten hold under 4.5%. Sequencing was performed on peripheral blood, taken from a patient treated with photon-based radiotherapy. The receptors come from a woman aged 50 to 65 with pancreatic cancer. Each CDR3 is given with its conserved first and last residue. The D gene is left open where the match is weak. Not all rows give a size; the values are once, few, many and, for expanded clones, a class.

>TRBJ1-2|TRBV4-3|-|-
CASSQERDYGYTF
TGCGCCAGCAGCCAAGAAAGGGACTATGGCTACACCTTC
>TRBJ2-1|TRBV29-1|-|-
CSALGDGNEQFF
TGCAGTGCACTTGGGGATGGCAATGAGCAGTTCTTC
>TRBJ2-3|TRBV5-1|-|-
CASSLDEPSTDTQYF
TGCGCCAGCAGCTTGGATGAACCTAGCACAGATACGCAGTATTTT
>TRBJ1-2|TRBV27|TRBD1|-
CASRGTGQGSHGYTF
TGTGCCAGCAGAGGGACGGGACAGGGGTCGCATGGCTACACCTTC
>TRBJ2-1|TRBV7-8|TRBD2|-
CASSLPRLAGGSSYNEQFF
TGTGCCAGCAGCTTACCTAGACTAGCGGGAGGGAGCTCCTACAATGAGCAGTTCTTC
>TRBJ2-7|TRBV30|-|-
CAWTQGFYEQYF
TGTGCCTGGACCCAAGGGTTCTACGAGCAGTACTTC
>TRBJ2-5|TRBV28|-|once
CASRVGMQETQYF
TGTGCCAGCAGGGTGGGGATGCAAGAGACCCAGTACTTC
>TRBJ2-1|TRBV10-1|-|-
CASSESGASEYNEQFF
TGCGCCAGCAGTGAGTCTGGGGCTAGCGAGTACAATGAGCAGTTCTTC
>TRBJ1-5|TRBV28|-|-
CASSTGSYNQPQHF
TGTGCCAGCAGTACCGGGAGCTACAATCAGCCCCAGCATTTT
>TRBJ2-1|TRBV19|TRBD1|-
CASSPIPQGVNEQFF
TGTGCCAGTAGTCCGATTCCTCAGGGGGTTAATGAGCAGTTCTTC
>TRBJ1-6|TRBV30|-|-
CAWSVQGESPLHF
TGTGCCTGGAGTGTACAGGGTGAATCACCCCTCCACTTT
>TRBJ2-1|TRBV27|TRBD1|-
CASSLSIPTGARANEQFF
TGTGCCAGCAGTTTATCGATACCCACAGGGGCTAGAGCCAATGAGCAGTTCTTC
>TRBJ1-1|TRBV2|-|few
CASSGRRINTEAFF
TGTGCCAGCAGTGGACGACGGATTAACACTGAAGCTTTCTTT
>TRBJ2-2|TRBV18|-|once
CASSSLDSTNTGELFF
TGTGCCAGCTCATCTTTGGACTCTACGAACACCGGGGAGCTGTTTTTT
>TRBJ2-1|TRBV27|-|-
CASKDGESYNEQFF
TGTGCCAGCAAAGACGGCGAATCCTACAATGAGCAGTTCTTC
>TRBJ1-2|TRBV18|TRBD1|-
CASSPPSRTGGLKDGYTF
TGTGCCAGCTCACCACCCTCCAGAACAGGGGGCTTGAAAGATGGCTACACCTTC
>TRBJ2-1|TRBV14|TRBD2|-
CASSQGSGRAGNEQFF
TGTGCCAGCAGCCAAGGTAGCGGGAGGGCCGGGAATGAGCAGTTCTTC
>TRBJ2-3|TRBV11-3|-|-
CASSTTSWADTQYF
TGTGCCAGCAGCACGACAAGTTGGGCAGATACGCAGTATTTT
>TRBJ2-5|TRBV28|-|-
CASVGSLQETQYF
TGTGCCAGCGTGGGGTCCCTACAAGAGACCCAGTACTTC
>TRBJ2-1|TRBV6-5|-|once
CASSYERTPIREQFF
TGTGCCAGCAGTTACGAAAGGACCCCAATAAGGGAGCAGTTCTTC
>TRBJ2-7|TRBV18|-|-
CASSRDGSYEQYF
TGTGCCAGCTCACGCGACGGATCCTACGAGCAGTACTTC
>TRBJ2-7|TRBV28|TRBD2|few
CASSRLAGTYEQYF
TGTGCCAGCAGTCGACTAGCGGGAACCTACGAGCAGTACTTC
>TRBJ2-7|TRBV5-4|TRBD2|once
CASSPPRGVGSGEQYF
TGTGCCAGCAGCCCTCCTCGGGGGGTTGGATCGGGCGAGCAGTACTTC
>TRBJ2-5|TRBV6-1|-|-
CASRKIRQETQYF
TGTGCGAGCAGGAAGATCAGACAAGAGACCCAGTACTTC
>TRBJ2-5|TRBV19|TRBD1|-
CASSWAGGETQYF
TGTGCCAGTAGTTGGGCAGGGGGAGAGACCCAGTACTTC
>TRBJ2-1|TRBV5-1|TRBD2|-
CASSLGQVAGVYEQFF
TGCGCCAGCAGCCTAGGACAGGTAGCGGGAGTCTATGAGCAGTTCTTC
>TRBJ2-3|TRBV12-5|TRBD1|-
CASGTGQGVTDTQYF
TGTGCTAGTGGCACCGGACAGGGGGTAACAGATACGCAGTATTTT
>TRBJ2-1|TRBV6-5|TRBD2|-
CASSYGRLAGYNEQFF
TGTGCCAGCAGTTACGGCCGACTAGCGGGGTACAATGAGCAGTTCTTC
>TRBJ2-2|TRBV10-3|-|-
CAISSPAGPNTGELFF
TGTGCCATCAGCTCCCCCGCGGGGCCGAACACCGGGGAGCTGTTTTTT
>TRBJ1-1|TRBV14|-|-
CASSQRGWSEAFF
TGTGCCAGCAGCCAACGGGGATGGTCTGAAGCTTTCTTT
>TRBJ2-1|TRBV7-7|TRBD2|-
CASSLAPSGRGDNEQFF
TGTGCCAGCAGCTTAGCGCCTAGCGGGAGAGGGGACAATGAGCAGTTCTTC
>TRBJ2-3|TRBV11-2|-|-
CASSPVGIRSDTQYF
TGTGCCAGCAGCCCAGTCGGGATCCGCTCGGATACGCAGTATTTT
>TRBJ1-3|TRBV6-5|-|once
CASSYSQAAANTIYF
TGTGCCAGCAGTTACTCCCAAGCCGCGGCCAACACCATATATTTT
>TRBJ1-5|TRBV6-1|-|-
CASSGDSGNQPQHF
TGTGCCAGCAGTGGGGACTCCGGGAATCAGCCCCAGCATTTT
>TRBJ2-2|TRBV30|TRBD1|once
CAWSVTAGGNIGELFF
TGTGCCTGGAGTGTAACGGCAGGGGGTAATATCGGGGAGCTGTTTTTT
>TRBJ2-3|TRBV15|-|-
CATSRRDSTDTQYF
TGTGCCACCAGCAGAAGGGACTCAACAGATACGCAGTATTTT
>TRBJ1-1|TRBV30|-|-
CAWRPTGGAPIYEAFF
TGTGCCTGGAGGCCGACCGGGGGGGCCCCTATCTATGAAGCTTTCTTT
>TRBJ2-5|TRBV7-2|-|-
CASSLAGMQETQYF
TGTGCCAGCAGCTTAGCGGGGATGCAAGAGACCCAGTACTTC
>TRBJ2-1|TRBV6-6|-|-
CASSDSSEQFF
TGTGCCAGCAGCGACAGCTCCGAGCAGTTCTTC
>TRBJ2-4|TRBV28|TRBD2|-
CASSVGTSGQNIQYF
TGTGCCAGCAGTGTCGGGACTAGCGGACAAAACATTCAGTACTTC
>TRBJ2-1|TRBV11-3|-|once
CASSLGATLNEQFF
TGTGCCAGCAGCTTAGGTGCCACCCTCAATGAGCAGTTCTTC
>TRBJ2-7|TRBV6-6|-|-
CASSSNPGVSYEQYF
TGTGCCAGCAGTTCTAATCCGGGTGTCTCCTACGAGCAGTACTTC
>TRBJ2-7|TRBV6-5|-|-
CASSYSGEVEQYF
TGTGCCAGCAGTTACTCAGGGGAGGTCGAGCAGTACTTC
>TRBJ1-1|TRBV19|-|few
CASSIDGQNTEAFF
TGTGCCAGTAGTATAGATGGGCAAAACACTGAAGCTTTCTTT
>TRBJ2-7|TRBV7-2|-|-
CASSLENPLVGEQYF
TGTGCCAGCAGCTTAGAGAATCCACTGGTGGGCGAGCAGTACTTC
>TRBJ2-5|TRBV28|TRBD2|-
CASSLGLGETQYF
TGTGCCAGCAGTTTGGGACTAGGCGAGACCCAGTACTTC
>TRBJ2-5|TRBV5-1|TRBD2|once
CASSWGLAGVRQETQYF
TGCGCCAGCAGCTGGGGACTAGCGGGAGTACGACAAGAGACCCAGTACTTC
>TRBJ2-7|TRBV4-2|-|-
CASSQDRAGQGEQYF
TGTGCCAGCAGCCAAGATCGGGCTGGGCAAGGAGAGCAGTACTTC
>TRBJ2-3|TRBV4-1|-|-
CASSQVGGSNTDTQYF
TGCGCCAGCAGCCAAGTGGGGGGTAGCAACACAGATACGCAGTATTTT